This is a list of T cell receptor beta chains from one sample in a study of shared T cell receptors in the human thymus. Some clones are missing from TCRdb's copy, which holds only in-frame ones; the method was immunoSEQ multiplex PCR. The table records 700,000 to 750,000 clones, 70% to 90% of them present only once. The same specimen was also included in a second study, on human thymus T cells.

The specimen sequenced was thymocytes. These receptor sequences come from a girl under three years old with a congenital heart defect. The CDR3 runs from the conserved cysteine through the conserved F or W. A D gene is named only where the DNA matches it firmly. Only some rows state a clone size, as once, few, many or a class for expanded clones.

cdr3_aa cdr3_nt j_call d_call clone_size v_call
CASGLDCALGRGANEQFF TGTGCTAGTGGTTTAGATTGTGCTTTAGGGCGGGGGGCCAATGAGCAGTTCTTC TRBJ2-1 TRBD2 once TRBV12-5
CASSTRTGGTPETQYF TGTGCCAGCAGCACCAGGACAGGGGGCACCCCAGAGACCCAGTACTTC TRBJ2-5 TRBD1 . TRBV7-9
CASSEIVASGTEAFF TGTGCCAGCAGTGAAATCGTCGCGTCGGGCACTGAAGCTTTCTTT TRBJ1-1 . . TRBV6-1
CASSPRLAGNTGELFF TGTGCCAGCAGCCCGAGACTAGCGGGGAACACCGGGGAGCTGTTTTTT TRBJ2-2 TRBD2 few TRBV14
CASSRGSGHPWDQPQHF TGTGCCAGCAGCAGAGGTTCCGGACACCCATGGGATCAGCCCCAGCATTTT TRBJ1-5 . . TRBV7-9
CASSEWTGAGNSPLHF TGTGCCAGCAGTGAATGGACAGGGGCGGGGAATTCACCCCTCCACTTT TRBJ1-6 TRBD1 . TRBV2
CASSVGQGGPYEQYF TGTGCCAGCAGCGTCGGACAGGGTGGTCCCTACGAGCAGTACTTC TRBJ2-7 TRBD1 . TRBV9
CASSPGDIAYSYEQYF TGTGCCAGCTCACCAGGGGACATCGCATATTCCTACGAGCAGTACTTC TRBJ2-7 . . TRBV18
CASRRWAGDYEQYF TGTGCCAGCAGGAGATGGGCAGGGGATTACGAGCAGTACTTC TRBJ2-7 . . TRBV11-2
CASSLGTGGSTEAFF TGCGCCAGCAGCTTGGGGACAGGGGGGTCCACTGAAGCTTTCTTT TRBJ1-1 TRBD1 . TRBV5-1
CASSQKHRGRRYGELFF TGCGCCAGCAGTCAAAAGCACAGGGGGCGCCGTTACGGGGAGCTGTTTTTT TRBJ2-2 TRBD1 . TRBV4-1
CASSVDFYEQYF TGTGCCAGCAGCGTTGACTTCTACGAGCAGTACTTC TRBJ2-7 . . TRBV2
CSVEDGRVGKQYF TGCAGCGTTGAAGATGGGAGGGTAGGGAAGCAGTACTTC TRBJ2-7 TRBD2 . TRBV29-1
CASRGTDRVTSGNTIYF TGTGCCAGCAGGGGAACCGACAGGGTGACCTCTGGAAACACCATATATTTT TRBJ1-3 TRBD1 . TRBV25-1
CASRQGAFDTGELFF TGTGCCAGCAGGCAGGGGGCTTTCGACACCGGGGAGCTGTTTTTT TRBJ2-2 TRBD1 . TRBV6-1
CASSGAAGRVNSPLHF TGTGCCAGCAGTGGGGCAGCGGGACGAGTAAATTCACCCCTCCACTTT TRBJ1-6 . . TRBV6-1
CASSLGASSEQYF TGCGCCAGCAGCTTGGGGGCTAGCAGCGAGCAGTACTTC TRBJ2-7 . . TRBV5-1
CASSLAGGWGNTIYF TGCGCCAGCAGCTTGGCCGGGGGATGGGGAAACACCATATATTTT TRBJ1-3 . . TRBV5-1
CATRTGGRTNTEAFF TGTGCCACCCGAACGGGGGGTCGGACGAACACTGAAGCTTTCTTT TRBJ1-1 . . TRBV27
CASSDNGANTEAFF TGTGCCAGCAGTGACAACGGTGCGAACACTGAAGCTTTCTTT TRBJ1-1 . . TRBV28
CASSQISGNGKPQHF TGTGCCAGCAGTCAGATATCAGGGAATGGGAAGCCCCAGCATTTT TRBJ1-5 . . TRBV27
CATSSRLAGGNTGELFF TGTGCCACCAGCAGCCGACTAGCGGGGGGGAATACCGGGGAGCTGTTTTTT TRBJ2-2 TRBD2 . TRBV15
CASSEVGTGGYEQYF TGTGCCAGCAGTGAAGTTGGGACAGGGGGGTACGAGCAGTACTTC TRBJ2-7 TRBD1 . TRBV2
CASKKGVRTGGAGYGYTF TGTGCCAGTAAAAAAGGGGTGAGGACAGGGGGCGCGGGCTATGGCTACACCTTC TRBJ1-2 TRBD1 . TRBV19
CSVGGQTPLDYNEQFF TGCAGCGTCGGCGGACAGACCCCTTTGGACTACAATGAGCAGTTCTTC TRBJ2-1 . . TRBV29-1
CAISDPTGEDEKLFF TGTGCCATCAGTGACCCGACAGGGGAGGATGAAAAACTGTTTTTT TRBJ1-4 TRBD1 . TRBV10-3
CASTLDRGIYEQYF TGTGCCAGCACCCTGGACAGGGGAATTTACGAGCAGTACTTC TRBJ2-7 TRBD1 . TRBV6-1
CGIWRGVSGRGSYEQYF TGTGGGATCTGGAGGGGAGTTAGTGGTCGGGGCTCCTACGAGCAGTACTTC TRBJ2-7 . . TRBV27
CASSIADSGSGNTIYF TGTGCCAGTAGTATAGCGGACAGTGGCTCTGGAAACACCATATATTTT TRBJ1-3 . . TRBV19
CASTVWQGVWWGNYGYTF TGTGCCAGTACGGTTTGGCAGGGCGTCTGGTGGGGAAACTATGGCTACACCTTC TRBJ1-2 . once TRBV19
CASSQDPLARETQYF TGCGCCAGCAGCCAAGATCCTCTAGCTCGAGAGACCCAGTACTTC TRBJ2-5 . . TRBV4-3